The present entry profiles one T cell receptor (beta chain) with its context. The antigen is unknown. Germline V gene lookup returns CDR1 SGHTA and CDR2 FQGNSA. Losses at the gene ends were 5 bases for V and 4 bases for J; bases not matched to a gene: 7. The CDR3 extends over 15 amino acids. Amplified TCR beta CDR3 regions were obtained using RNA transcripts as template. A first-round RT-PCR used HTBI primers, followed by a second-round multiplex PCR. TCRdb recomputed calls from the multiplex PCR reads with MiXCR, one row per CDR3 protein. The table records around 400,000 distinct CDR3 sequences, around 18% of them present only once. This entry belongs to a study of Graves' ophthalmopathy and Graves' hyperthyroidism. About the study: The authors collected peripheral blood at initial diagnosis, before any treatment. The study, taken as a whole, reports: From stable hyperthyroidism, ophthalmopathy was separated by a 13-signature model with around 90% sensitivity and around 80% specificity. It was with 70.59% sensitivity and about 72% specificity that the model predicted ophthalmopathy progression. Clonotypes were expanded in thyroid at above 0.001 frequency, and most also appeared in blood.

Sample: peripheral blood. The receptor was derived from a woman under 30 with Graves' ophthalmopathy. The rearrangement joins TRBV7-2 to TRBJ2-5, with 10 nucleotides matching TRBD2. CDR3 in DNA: TGTGCCAGCAGCGTGAGGCTAGCGGGAGTAGAGACCCAGTACTTC. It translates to CASSVRLAGVETQYF.